One and the same sample provided the 9 T cell receptor beta chains below, sequenced in a study of shared clonotypes between healthy human individuals. Some clones are missing from TCRdb's copy, which holds only in-frame ones; the method was immunoSEQ multiplex PCR. The sample shows over 2 million clones, around 95% of them seen only once. The sequencing input was naive CD4+ T cells sorted from blood. Noted subset: CD45RA+ positively selected. The receptors come from a man aged 18 to 30 in good health.

The CDR3 spells CASSFGGRISQETQYF. In DNA, the CDR3 is TGTGCCAGCAGCTTCGGCGGGAGAATTTCCCAAGAGACCCAGTACTTC. The chain combines TRBV7-2 with TRBJ2-5, with 7 bases fitting TRBD2. Germline V gene data show CDR1 as SGHTA and CDR2 as FQGNSA. V trimming: 3 bases; J trimming: 1 base; junction bases outside the gene matches: 8. The CDR3 extends over 16 amino acids.

The chain has TRBV29-1 and TRBJ2-6; D remains unclear. The CDR3 is made up of 13 amino acids. V lost 1 base, J lost 4 bases, and 5 bases lay in between. Germline V CDR1 and CDR2: SQVTM, ANQGSEA. As DNA, the CDR3 is TGCAGCGTTGAAGGTACAGGGGCCAACGTCCTGACTTTC. Protein: CSVEGTGANVLTF.

The rearrangement joins TRBV7-8 to TRBJ2-7, with 7 bases lining up with TRBD2. Germline CDR1 reads SGHVS; CDR2 reads FQNEAQ. The CDR3 runs 14 residues. Trimming removed 5 bases from V and 2 bases from J; junction bases left unmatched: 6. The CDR3 is CASSQASGTYEQYF. CDR3 DNA sequence: TGTGCCAGCAGCCAAGCTAGCGGAACCTACGAGCAGTACTTC.

The gene calls are TRBV6-1 and TRBJ1-4; D might be TRBD1 (5 bases). Germline V lookup: CDR1 MNHNS, CDR2 SASEGT. Between the trimmed V and J ends, which lost 4 bases and 6 bases, there was a span of 9 bases. The CDR3 totals 13 residues. This chain's CDR3 is CASSGDVYEKLFF. The CDR3 DNA is TGTGCCAGCAGTGGGGACGTCTATGAAAAACTGTTTTTT.

This sequence joins TRBV5-1 and TRBJ2-5, with D maybe TRBD2 (5 bases). In germline, CDR1 is SGHRS, CDR2 YFSETQ. V lost 1 base, J lost 5 bases, and 18 bases lay in between. The CDR3 loop spans 16 amino acids. The CDR3 DNA reads TGCGCCAGCAGCTTGCGGGCAGCGGCTGGGCTGGAGACCCAGTACTTC. Amino acid sequence: CASSLRAAAGLETQYF.

The V call is TRBV5-4, the J call TRBJ2-7; weak D call: TRBD2 (6 bases). Trimming removed 0 bases from V and 2 bases from J, with 9 bases in between. The length of the CDR3 is 14 residues. Germline CDR1 reads SGHNT; CDR2 reads YYREEE (reference sequence). The CDR3 spells CASSLGGRPYEQYF. CDR3 DNA sequence: TGTGCCAGCAGCTTGGGGGGGAGGCCCTACGAGCAGTACTTC.

There are a few counts of this clone. This chain connects TRBV6-5 to TRBJ1-2; D is unresolved. V was clipped by 8 bases and J by 8 bases, with 15 bases between them. CDR3 length: 12 amino acids. CDR1 is MNHEY and CDR2 is SVGAGI in the germline V gene. The CDR3 protein is CASREPFGGYTF. The CDR3, as DNA: TGTGCCAGCCGAGAGCCGTTTGGGGGCTACACCTTC.

The CDR3 protein is CAISDTTGKAEAFF. The CDR3 nucleotides read TGTGCCATCAGTGACACGACAGGGAAGGCTGAAGCTTTCTTT. The chain joins TRBV10-3 to TRBJ1-1, with TRBD1 matching over 7 bases. Germline CDR1 reads ENHRY; CDR2 reads SYGVKD. The CDR3 covers 14 residues. Trimming at V came to 3 bases and at J to 6 bases, leaving 7 bases not matched to a gene.

The V and J genes are TRBV4-3 and TRBJ2-3; TRBD2 might be the D (5 bases). Trimming removed 1 base at V and 0 bases at J, with 5 bases between. The germline CDR1 and CDR2 sequences are LGHNA and YSLEER. The CDR3 spans 14 residues. This chain's CDR3 is CASSQGGSTDTQYF. CDR3 in DNA: TGCGCCAGCAGCCAAGGCGGGAGCACAGATACGCAGTATTTT.